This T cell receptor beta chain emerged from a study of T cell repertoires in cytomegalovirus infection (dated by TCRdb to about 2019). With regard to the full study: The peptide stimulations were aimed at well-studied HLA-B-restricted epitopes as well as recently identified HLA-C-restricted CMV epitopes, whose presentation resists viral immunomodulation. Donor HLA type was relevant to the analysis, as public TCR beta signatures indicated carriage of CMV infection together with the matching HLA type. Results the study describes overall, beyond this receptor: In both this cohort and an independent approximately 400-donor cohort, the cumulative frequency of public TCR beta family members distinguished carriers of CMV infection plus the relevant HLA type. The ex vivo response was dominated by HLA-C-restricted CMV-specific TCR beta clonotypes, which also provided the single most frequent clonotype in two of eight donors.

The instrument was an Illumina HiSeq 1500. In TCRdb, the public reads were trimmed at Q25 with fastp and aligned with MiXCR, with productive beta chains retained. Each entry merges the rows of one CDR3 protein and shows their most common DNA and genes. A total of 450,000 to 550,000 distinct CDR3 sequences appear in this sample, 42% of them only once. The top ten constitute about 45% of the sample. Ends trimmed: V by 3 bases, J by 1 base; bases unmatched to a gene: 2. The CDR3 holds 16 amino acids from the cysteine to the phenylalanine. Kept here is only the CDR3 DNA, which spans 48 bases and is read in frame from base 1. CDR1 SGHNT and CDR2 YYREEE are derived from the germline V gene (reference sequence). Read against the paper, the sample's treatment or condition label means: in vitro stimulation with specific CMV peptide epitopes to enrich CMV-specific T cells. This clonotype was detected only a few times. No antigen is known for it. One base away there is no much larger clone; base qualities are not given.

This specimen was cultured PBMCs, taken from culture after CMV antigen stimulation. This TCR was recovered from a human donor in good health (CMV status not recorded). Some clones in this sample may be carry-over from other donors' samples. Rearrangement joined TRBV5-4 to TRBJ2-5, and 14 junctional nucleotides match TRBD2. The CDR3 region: CASSWGLAGAQETQYF. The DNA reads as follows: TGTGCCAGCAGCTGGGGACTAGCGGGGGCCCAAGAGACCCAGTACTTC.